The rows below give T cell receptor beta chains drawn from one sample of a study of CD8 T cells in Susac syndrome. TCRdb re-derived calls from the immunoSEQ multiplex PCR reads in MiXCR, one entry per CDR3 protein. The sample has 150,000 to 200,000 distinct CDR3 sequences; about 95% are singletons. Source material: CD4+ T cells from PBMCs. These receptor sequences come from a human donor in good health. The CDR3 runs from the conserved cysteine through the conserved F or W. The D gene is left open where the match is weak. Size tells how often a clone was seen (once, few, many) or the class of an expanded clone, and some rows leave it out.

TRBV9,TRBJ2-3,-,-,TGTGCCAGCAGCCTTCCCCCGGGGAGGAGTGCAGATACGCAGTATTTT,CASSLPPGRSADTQYF
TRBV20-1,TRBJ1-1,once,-,TGCAGTGCTAGAGCCGGGACACACACTGAAGCTTTCTTT,CSARAGTHTEAFF
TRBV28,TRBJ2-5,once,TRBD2,TGTGCCAGCAGGACACCGGGACTAGCGGGGAGAGAGACCCAGTACTTC,CASRTPGLAGRETQYF
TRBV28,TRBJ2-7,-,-,TGTGCCAGCAGTTTACAGGGCCAGTACTTC,CASSLQGQYF
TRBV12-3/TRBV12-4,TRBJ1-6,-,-,TGTGCCAGCACCTCCCGGGGTTCACCCCTCCACTTT,CASTSRGSPLHF
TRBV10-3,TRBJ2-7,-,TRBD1,TGTGCCATCAGTGAGGGGACAGGGGTGTACGAGCAGTACTTC,CAISEGTGVYEQYF
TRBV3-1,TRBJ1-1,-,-,TGTGCCAGCAGCCAAGTCCGCGGGAACACTGAAGCTTTCTTT,CASSQVRGNTEAFF
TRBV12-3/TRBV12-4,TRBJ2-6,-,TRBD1,TGTGCCAGCAGAGCAGGGGGAGTCGCTGGGGCCAACGTCCTGACTTTC,CASRAGGVAGANVLTF
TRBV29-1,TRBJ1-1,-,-,TGCAGCGTTGAAGGGGTTCAGGGAGCTTTCTTT,CSVEGVQGAFF
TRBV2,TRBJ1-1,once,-,TGTGCCAGCAGTGACCGTCAGGACACTGAAGCTTTCTTT,CASSDRQDTEAFF
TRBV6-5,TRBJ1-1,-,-,TGTGCCTCCAACCAGGCGGCCCCTACGGCTGAAGCTTTCTTT,CASNQAAPTAEAFF
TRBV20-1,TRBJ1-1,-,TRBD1,TGCAGTGCTTACAGGGGAAGCAACACTGAAGCTTTCTTT,CSAYRGSNTEAFF
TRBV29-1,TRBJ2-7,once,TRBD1,TGCAGCGTTGGGACAGGGTTTTACGAGCAGTACTTC,CSVGTGFYEQYF
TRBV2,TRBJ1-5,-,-,TGTGCCAGCAGGTTAAACAGCGATAGCAATCAGCCCCAGCATTTT,CASRLNSDSNQPQHF
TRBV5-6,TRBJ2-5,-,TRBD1,TGTGCCAGCACCTCGCGAGGGGGCCCAGAGACCCAGTACTTC,CASTSRGGPETQYF
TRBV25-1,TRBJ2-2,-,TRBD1,TGTGCCAGCAGTGAATATAGAGGGGGCGTAGGCGGGGAGCTGTTTTTT,CASSEYRGGVGGELFF
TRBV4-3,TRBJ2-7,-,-,TGCGCCAGCAGCCAAGAAACAGGTCTCTCCTACGAGCAGTACTTC,CASSQETGLSYEQYF
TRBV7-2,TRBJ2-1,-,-,TGTGCCAGCAGCTTAGCGCGCGGGACCCGGGGGAGATACAATGAGCAGTTCTTC,CASSLARGTRGRYNEQFF
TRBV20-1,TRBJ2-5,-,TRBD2,TGCAGTGCTTTTAGCGGGGGGGCTAAAGAGACCCAGTACTTC,CSAFSGGAKETQYF
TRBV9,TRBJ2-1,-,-,TGTGCCAGCAGCGCCCTACAGGACAATGAGCAGTTCTTC,CASSALQDNEQFF
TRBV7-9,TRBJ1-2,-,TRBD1,TGTGCCAGCAGCTCACCCGACCGGACAGGAAACTATGGCTACACCTTC,CASSSPDRTGNYGYTF
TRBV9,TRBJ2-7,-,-,TGTGCCAGCAGCGTAGGGTCAGGATCCTACGAGCAGTACTTC,CASSVGSGSYEQYF
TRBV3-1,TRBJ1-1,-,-,TGTGCCAGCAGCCAAGCGCAGGTGAACACTGAAGCTTTCTTT,CASSQAQVNTEAFF
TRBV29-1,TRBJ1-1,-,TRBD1,TGCAGCGTTGGACGTGGACAGGGGACTGAAGCTTTCTTT,CSVGRGQGTEAFF
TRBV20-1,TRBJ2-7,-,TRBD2,TGCAGTGCCGTCGGGCTAGCGGGGGCCGAGCAGTACTTC,CSAVGLAGAEQYF
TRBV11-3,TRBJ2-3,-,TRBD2,TGTGCCAGCAGCAAACCGGGACTAGTAACAGATACGCAGTATTTT,CASSKPGLVTDTQYF
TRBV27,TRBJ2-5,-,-,TGTGCCAGCAGTTTAGACGGGCGAAGGCAGACCCAGTACTTC,CASSLDGRRQTQYF
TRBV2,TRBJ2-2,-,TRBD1,TGTGCCAGCAGCGCAAGCCGGGACAGGGGGTACACCGGGGAGCTGTTTTTT,CASSASRDRGYTGELFF
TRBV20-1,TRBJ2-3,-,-,TGCAGTGCCAGAGAAGCGAACACGGATACGCAGTATTTT,CSAREANTDTQYF
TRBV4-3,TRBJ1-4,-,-,TGCGCCAGCAGCGTCGATCCACAGCCCGGCAATGAAAAACTGTTTTTT,CASSVDPQPGNEKLFF
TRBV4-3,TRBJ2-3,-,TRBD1,TGCGCCAGCAGGGGACAGAACACAGATACGCAGTATTTT,CASRGQNTDTQYF
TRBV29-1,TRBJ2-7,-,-,TGCAGCGCCGCGCGCCAGGGGGGGTACGAGCAGTACTTC,CSAARQGGYEQYF
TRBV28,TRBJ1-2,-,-,TGTGCCAGCAGTCCCGGGACTATGGACTATGGCTACACCTTC,CASSPGTMDYGYTF
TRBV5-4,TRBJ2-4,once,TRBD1,TGTGCCAGCAGGGATGTACAGGGGGCCGATCTTGGTCGAGCCAAAAACATTCAGTACTTC,CASRDVQGADLGRAKNIQYF
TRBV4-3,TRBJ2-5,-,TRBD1,TGCGCCAGCAGCCGCCAACAGGGGGCTCAAGAGACCCAGTACTTC,CASSRQQGAQETQYF
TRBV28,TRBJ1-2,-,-,TGTGCCAGCAGTTTAGGGGTCAGCTCCTATGGCTACACCTTC,CASSLGVSSYGYTF
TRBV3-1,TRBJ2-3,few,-,TGTGCCAGCAGCCAATATACAGATACGCAGTATTTT,CASSQYTDTQYF
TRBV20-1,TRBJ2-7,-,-,TGCAGTGCCCAGCGTCCGGCGAGGCTCGACTACGAGCAGTACTTC,CSAQRPARLDYEQYF
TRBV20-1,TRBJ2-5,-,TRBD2,TGCAGTGCTAGAGTCGGGGGGAACCAAGAGACCCAGTACTTC,CSARVGGNQETQYF
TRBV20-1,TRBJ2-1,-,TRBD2,TGCAGTGCTAGAGATTGGACTAGCGGGTGGAATGAGCAGTTCTTC,CSARDWTSGWNEQFF
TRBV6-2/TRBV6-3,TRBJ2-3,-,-,TGTGCCACTTCAAAGGGGACCCTGGGAACAGATACGCAGTATTTT,CATSKGTLGTDTQYF
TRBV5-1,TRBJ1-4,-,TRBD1,TGCGCCAGCAGCCCTGGACAGGCAAATGAAAAACTGTTTTTT,CASSPGQANEKLFF
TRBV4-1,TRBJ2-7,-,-,TGCGCCAGCAGCCAAGTGGGGCACGAGCAGTACTTC,CASSQVGHEQYF
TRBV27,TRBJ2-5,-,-,TGTGCCAGCAGTTTATCTCAAGAGACCCAGTACTTC,CASSLSQETQYF
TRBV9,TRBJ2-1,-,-,TGTGCCAGCAGCGTAGGCCCTCTCTACAATGAGCAGTTCTTC,CASSVGPLYNEQFF
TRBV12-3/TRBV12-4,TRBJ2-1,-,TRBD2,TGTGCCAGCAGTCCTATGATGCGGGAGAAGTACAATGAGCAGTTCTTC,CASSPMMREKYNEQFF
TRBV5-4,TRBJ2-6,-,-,TGTGCCAGCAGCGAACTCTCTGGGGCCAACGTCCTGACTTTC,CASSELSGANVLTF